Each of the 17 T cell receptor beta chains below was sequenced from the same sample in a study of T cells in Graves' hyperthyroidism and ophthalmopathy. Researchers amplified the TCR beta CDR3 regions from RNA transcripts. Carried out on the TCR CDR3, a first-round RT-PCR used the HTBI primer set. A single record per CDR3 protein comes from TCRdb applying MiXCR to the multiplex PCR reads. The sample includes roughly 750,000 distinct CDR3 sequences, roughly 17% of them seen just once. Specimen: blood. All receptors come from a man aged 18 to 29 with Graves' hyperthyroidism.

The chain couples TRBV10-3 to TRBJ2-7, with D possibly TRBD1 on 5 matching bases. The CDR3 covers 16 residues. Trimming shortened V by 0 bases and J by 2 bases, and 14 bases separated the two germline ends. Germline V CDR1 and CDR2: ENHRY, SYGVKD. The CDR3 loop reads CAISESSPGSTYEQYF. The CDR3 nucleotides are TGTGCCATCAGTGAGTCGAGTCCAGGGTCAACCTACGAGCAGTACTTC.

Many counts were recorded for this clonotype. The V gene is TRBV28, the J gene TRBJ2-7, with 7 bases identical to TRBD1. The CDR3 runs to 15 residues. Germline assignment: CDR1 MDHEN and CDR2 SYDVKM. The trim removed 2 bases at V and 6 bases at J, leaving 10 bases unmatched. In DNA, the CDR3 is TGTGCCAGCAGTTTAGGGCAGGGGGTCCGCACCGAGCAGTACTTC. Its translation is CASSLGQGVRTEQYF.

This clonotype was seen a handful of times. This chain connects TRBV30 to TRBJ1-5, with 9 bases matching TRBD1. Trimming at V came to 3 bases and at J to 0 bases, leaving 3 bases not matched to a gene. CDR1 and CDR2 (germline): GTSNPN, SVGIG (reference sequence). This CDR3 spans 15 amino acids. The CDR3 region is CAWSGTGYSNQPQHF. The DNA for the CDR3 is TGTGCCTGGAGCGGGACAGGGTATAGCAATCAGCCCCAGCATTTT.

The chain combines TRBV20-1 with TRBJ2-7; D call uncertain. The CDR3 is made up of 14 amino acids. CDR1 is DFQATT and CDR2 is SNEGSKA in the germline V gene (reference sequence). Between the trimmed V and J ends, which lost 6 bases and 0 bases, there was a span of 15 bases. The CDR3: CSARPDGFSYEQYF. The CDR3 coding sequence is TGCAGTGCGCGTCCCGATGGATTCTCCTACGAGCAGTACTTC.

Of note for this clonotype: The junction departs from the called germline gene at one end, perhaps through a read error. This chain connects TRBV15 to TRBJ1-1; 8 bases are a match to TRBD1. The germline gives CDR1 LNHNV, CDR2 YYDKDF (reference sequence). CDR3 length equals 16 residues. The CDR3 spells CVTSRDRGGLNTEAFF. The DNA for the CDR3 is TGTGTCACCAGCAGAGACAGGGGTGGCCTGAACACTGAAGCTTTCTTT.

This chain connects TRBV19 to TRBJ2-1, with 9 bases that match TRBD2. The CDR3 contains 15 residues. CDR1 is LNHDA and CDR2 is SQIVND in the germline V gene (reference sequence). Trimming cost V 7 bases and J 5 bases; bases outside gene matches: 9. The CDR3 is CASMRSWTSDNEQFF. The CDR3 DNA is TGTGCCAGTATGAGATCTTGGACTAGCGACAATGAGCAGTTCTTC.

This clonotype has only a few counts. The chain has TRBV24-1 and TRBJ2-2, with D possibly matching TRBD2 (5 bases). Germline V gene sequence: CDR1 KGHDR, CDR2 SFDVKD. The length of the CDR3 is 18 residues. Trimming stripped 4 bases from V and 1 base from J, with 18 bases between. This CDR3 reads CATSEALGEGRNTGELFF. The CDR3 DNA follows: TGTGCCACCAGTGAAGCCCTTGGAGAGGGCAGGAACACCGGGGAGCTGTTTTTT.

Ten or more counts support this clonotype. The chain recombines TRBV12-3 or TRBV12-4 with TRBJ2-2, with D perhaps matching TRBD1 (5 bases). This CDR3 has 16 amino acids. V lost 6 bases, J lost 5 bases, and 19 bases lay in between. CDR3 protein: CASRSQASRRTGELFF. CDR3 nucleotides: TGTGCCAGCAGATCACAGGCCTCCCGACGGACCGGGGAGCTGTTTTTT.

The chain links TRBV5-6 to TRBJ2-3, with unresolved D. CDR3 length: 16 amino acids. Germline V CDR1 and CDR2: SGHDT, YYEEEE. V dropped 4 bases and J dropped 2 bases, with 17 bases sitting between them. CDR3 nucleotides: TGTGCCAGCAGCCTTGGGTACGGTCCTCTCACAGATACGCAGTATTTT. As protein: CASSLGYGPLTDTQYF.

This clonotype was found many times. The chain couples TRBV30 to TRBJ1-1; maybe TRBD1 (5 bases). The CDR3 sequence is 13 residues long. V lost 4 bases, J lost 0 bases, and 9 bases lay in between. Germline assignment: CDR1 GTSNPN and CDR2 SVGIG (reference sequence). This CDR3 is CAWMAGMNTEAFF. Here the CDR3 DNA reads TGTGCCTGGATGGCAGGGATGAACACTGAAGCTTTCTTT.

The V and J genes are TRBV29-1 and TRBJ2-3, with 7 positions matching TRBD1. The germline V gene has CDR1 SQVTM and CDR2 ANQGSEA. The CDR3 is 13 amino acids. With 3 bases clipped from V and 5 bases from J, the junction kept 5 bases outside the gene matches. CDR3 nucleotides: TGCAGCGTTGAGTCGACAGGGCTAGATACGCAGTATTTT. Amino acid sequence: CSVESTGLDTQYF.

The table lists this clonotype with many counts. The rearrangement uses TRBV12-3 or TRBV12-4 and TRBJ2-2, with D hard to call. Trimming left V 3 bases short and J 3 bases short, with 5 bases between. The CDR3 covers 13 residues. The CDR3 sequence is CASSFRYTGELFF. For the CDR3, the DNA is TGTGCCAGCAGTTTCCGATACACCGGGGAGCTGTTTTTT.

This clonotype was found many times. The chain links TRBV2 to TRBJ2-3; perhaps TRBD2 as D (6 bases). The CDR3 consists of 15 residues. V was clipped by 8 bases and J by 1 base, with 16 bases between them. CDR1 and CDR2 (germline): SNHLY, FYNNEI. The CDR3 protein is CASQLGTGGTDTQYF. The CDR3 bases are TGTGCCAGCCAGCTCGGGACGGGGGGCACAGATACGCAGTATTTT.

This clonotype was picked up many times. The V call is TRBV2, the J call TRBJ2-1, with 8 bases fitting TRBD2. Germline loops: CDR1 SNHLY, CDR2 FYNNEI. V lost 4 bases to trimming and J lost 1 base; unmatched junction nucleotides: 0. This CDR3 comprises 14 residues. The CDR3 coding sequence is TGTGCCAGCAGTGCGGGAGGGTCCTACAATGAGCAGTTCTTC. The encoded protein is CASSAGGSYNEQFF.

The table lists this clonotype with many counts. This CDR3 reads CASSDSGSFYEQYF. Here the CDR3 DNA reads TGTGCCAGCAGTGATAGCGGGAGCTTCTACGAGCAGTACTTC. The chain couples TRBV12-3 or TRBV12-4 to TRBJ2-7, with 9 nucleotides matching TRBD2. V lost 5 bases and J lost 3; bases outside the gene matches: 5. This CDR3 is built from 14 residues.

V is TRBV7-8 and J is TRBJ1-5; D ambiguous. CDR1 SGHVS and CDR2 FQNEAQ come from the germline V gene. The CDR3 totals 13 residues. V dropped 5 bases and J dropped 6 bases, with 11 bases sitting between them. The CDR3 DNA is TGTGCCAGCAGCCACCTAAGGAGTCAGCCCCAGCATTTT. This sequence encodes CASSHLRSQPQHF.

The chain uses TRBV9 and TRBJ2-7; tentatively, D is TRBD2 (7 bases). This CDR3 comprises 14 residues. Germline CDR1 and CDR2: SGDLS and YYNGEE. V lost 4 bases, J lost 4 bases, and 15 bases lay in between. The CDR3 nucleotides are TGTGCCAGCAGCCCCGGGGGGCAAGCGTACGAGCAGTACTTC. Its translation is CASSPGGQAYEQYF.